Included here is one T cell receptor (beta chain) sequence, with context. What it binds is unknown. This record comes from a study of OX40 agonist ivuxolimab in advanced cancers. Whole-study context: Hepatocellular carcinoma, melanoma, renal cell or head and neck cancer affected the dose-escalation patients.

Autoimmune disease history or systemic immunosuppression barred patients. CDR3 length: 15 amino acids. Germline assignment: CDR1 MNHNS and CDR2 SASEGT. V lost 6 bases and J lost 0, with 12 bases in between. TCRdb's copy holds only in-frame clones and misses some; the assay was immunoSEQ multiplex PCR. The sample yields almost 70,000 clones, about nine tenths seen once. Study outcomes and limitations: Dose levels from 0.1 to 3.0 mg/kg saw CD4+ and CD8+ blood T cells expand clonally by week 6. Fewer expanded clones were found on average in CD4+ than in CD8+ T cells.

The sample was CD4+ or CD8+ T cells sorted from blood, taken in a trial of the OX40 agonist ivuxolimab. The receptor was derived from an adult with an advanced solid tumor such as melanoma, head and neck, liver or kidney cancer. The chain links TRBV6-1 to TRBJ2-1, with D maybe TRBD1 (6 bases). CDR3 DNA: TGTGCCAGCAGAGAGGGACAAACCTCCTACAATGAGCAGTTCTTC. As protein: CASREGQTSYNEQFF.